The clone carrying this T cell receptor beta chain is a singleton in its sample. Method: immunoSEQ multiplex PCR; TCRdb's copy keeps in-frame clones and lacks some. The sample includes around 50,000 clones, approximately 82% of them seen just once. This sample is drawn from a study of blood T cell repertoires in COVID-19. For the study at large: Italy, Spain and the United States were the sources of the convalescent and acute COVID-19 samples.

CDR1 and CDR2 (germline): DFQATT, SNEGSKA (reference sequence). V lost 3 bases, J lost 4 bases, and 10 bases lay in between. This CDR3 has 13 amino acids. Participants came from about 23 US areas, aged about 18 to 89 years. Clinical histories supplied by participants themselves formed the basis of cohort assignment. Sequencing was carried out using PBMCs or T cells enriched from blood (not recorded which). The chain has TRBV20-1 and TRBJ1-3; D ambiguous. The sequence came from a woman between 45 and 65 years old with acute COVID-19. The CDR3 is CSASSVAGNTIYF. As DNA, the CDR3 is TGCAGTGCTAGTAGCGTAGCCGGAAACACCATATATTTT.